This T cell receptor (beta chain) was recorded in a study of cytomegalovirus exposure and HLA in healthy donors. Broader study findings: Indistinguishable V segments, including TRBV6-2 and TRBV6-3, were excluded. Most sequenced TCRs were rare (though some public TCRs occurred in many donors). According to an earlier analysis, most TCR beta V segments yielded productive rearrangements about 87% or about 30% of the time. Fewer N-insertions (relative to the roughly 730-donor mean) were reportedly seen in an Asian-associated ancestry cluster in a later analysis.

Germline V gene sequence: CDR1 MGHRA, CDR2 YSYEKL. V lost 0 bases, J lost 6 bases, and 6 bases lay in between. This CDR3 spans 13 amino acids. Primers for the PCR totalled 60 Vbeta and 13 Jbeta. Measured with immunoSEQ multiplex PCR; TCRdb has only the in-frame clones, and not every one. The repertoire holds 90,000 to 100,000 clones, with 70% as singletons. Note on this clone: Its antigen is undetermined.

The chain couples TRBV4-1 to TRBJ1-5; the D is unclear. The source is a man in his forties or fifties in good health and CMV-seronegative. Sequencing input: PBMCs. The DNA for the CDR3 is TGCGCCAGCAGCCAAGAGGGAGTTCAGCCCCAGCATTTT. Translation gives CASSQEGVQPQHF.